What follows describes a single T cell receptor beta chain. This record belongs to a study of human T cells and chemical hapten exposure. As to time point: healthy volunteer bleed at 2 weeks. Blood, whole and unfractionated, served as the source for total RNA extraction. TCRdb reprocessed the RACE reads via MiXCR and lists one record per CDR3 protein. Found here are some 120,000 distinct CDR3 sequences, around 8.2% of them singletons; the top ten hold roughly 1.6%. The CDR3 loop spans 12 amino acids. CDR1 is SQVTM, CDR2 ANQGSEA, per germline. Trimming left V 3 bases short and J 9 bases short, with 12 bases between.

This rearrangement joins TRBV29-1 to TRBJ2-1; D is undetermined. The specimen sequenced was whole blood. The clonotype was recovered from a male donor in good health. Some clones in this sample may be carry-over from other donors' samples. Here the CDR3 reads CSVEVRLGEQFF. CDR3 nucleotides: TGCAGCGTTGAGGTCCGTCTGGGTGAGCAGTTCTTC.